This entry concerns a single TCR beta chain. The sample belongs to a study of shared clonotypes between healthy human individuals. J lost 6 bases, V lost 5 bases, and 15 bases had no gene match. The CDR3 is made up of 16 amino acids. From germline, CDR1 is PRHDT and CDR2 FYEKMQ (reference sequence). Assay used: immunoSEQ multiplex PCR; TCRdb lists only in-frame clones, some missing. The sample consists of approximately 500,000 clones, about 96% of them appearing once. Material: naive CD4+ T cells sorted from blood. Subset here: CD45RA+ positively selected. The receptor comes from a woman in her twenties or thirties in good health. This chain uses TRBV13 with TRBJ2-7; 8 nucleotides agree with TRBD2. This CDR3 is CASSPPPPRTSREQYF. DNA for the CDR3: TGTGCCAGCAGCCCACCCCCTCCCCGGACTAGCCGCGAGCAGTACTTC.